This TCR beta chain came from a study of graft-versus-host responses after intestinal transplantation. Only in-frame clones appear in the TCRdb table, and some are missing; sequencing was by immunoSEQ multiplex PCR. The sample includes tens of thousands of clones, around 94% of them seen just once. This clonotype was obtained from a human patient who received an intestinal transplant, so some T cells may come from the graft donor. Sequencing used PBMCs, obtained 16 days after intestinal transplant.

The CDR3 region is CASSFGWRGEYNEQFF. The CDR3 nucleotides are TGTGCCAGCAGCTTCGGGTGGAGGGGTGAATACAATGAGCAGTTCTTC. The chain links TRBV7-9 to TRBJ2-1, with D perhaps matching TRBD2 (6 bases). The ends were cut back, 3 bases at V and 4 bases at J, with 16 bases in the middle. The CDR3 extends over 16 amino acids. Germline CDR1 and CDR2: SEHNR and FQNEAQ (reference sequence).